These 13 T cell receptor beta chains were all obtained from the same sample, sequenced in a study of blood T cell repertoires in COVID-19. TCRdb's table, derived via immunoSEQ multiplex PCR, lists solely in-frame clones and lacks some. The table includes approximately 130,000 clones, under 90% detected once. Source material: peripheral blood. The receptors shown here come from a man between 60 and 75 years old with acute or convalescent COVID-19.

The V gene is TRBV18, the J gene TRBJ2-6; 8 nucleotides match TRBD2. The CDR3 runs to 18 residues. Germline V gene sequence: CDR1 KGHSH, CDR2 LQKENI. The J segment lost 0 bases and the V segment lost 3 bases, leaving 7 bases of the junction unmatched. Here the CDR3 DNA reads TGTGCCAGCTCACCTCTTGGACTAGCCTCCTCTGGGGCCAACGTCCTGACTTTC. Residues: CASSPLGLASSGANVLTF.

This clone was detected a few times. The rearrangement links TRBV19 to TRBJ1-2, with 7 bases identical to TRBD1. With V trimmed by 5 bases and J by 3 bases, 9 bases remained unmatched. This CDR3 contains 15 residues. Germline V gene lookup returns CDR1 LNHDA and CDR2 SQIVND (reference sequence). The CDR3 DNA reads TGTGCCAGTAGTGAACGAACAGGGGAGGACTATGGCTACACCTTC. As protein: CASSERTGEDYGYTF.

The sample holds one count of this clone. The CDR3: CASSAFSGGNEKLFF. For the CDR3, the DNA is TGTGCCAGCAGTGCCTTCTCAGGGGGAAATGAAAAACTGTTTTTT. This chain uses TRBV25-1 with TRBJ1-4, with 7 bases that match TRBD1. Trimming cost V 4 bases and J 5 bases; bases outside gene matches: 7. CDR1 is MGHDK and CDR2 is SYGVNS in the germline V gene. This CDR3 is 15 amino acids long.

This clone was seen only once. The genes are TRBV7-2 and TRBJ2-3; TRBD2 matches at 10 bases. The germline gives CDR1 SGHTA, CDR2 FQGNSA. CDR3 length: 19 amino acids. V shed 0 bases, J shed 4 bases, and the junction held 13 bases outside the gene matches. CDR3 amino acids: CASSLAPLTSGISSDTQYF. The CDR3 nucleotides read TGTGCCAGCAGCTTAGCGCCTTTAACTAGCGGGATTTCATCAGATACGCAGTATTTT.

V usage is TRBV12-3 or TRBV12-4 and J usage is TRBJ2-5, with 9 bases fitting TRBD1. This CDR3 spans 13 amino acids. J lost 5 bases, V lost 6 bases, and 4 bases had no gene match. CDR3 amino acids: CASSRTGAETQYF. In DNA form, the CDR3 reads TGTGCCAGCAGCAGGACAGGGGCGGAGACCCAGTACTTC.

This clone was detected only once. This sequence joins TRBV6-5 and TRBJ2-2; 7 bases align to TRBD1. There are 12 residues in the CDR3. Germline CDR1 and CDR2: MNHEY and SVGAGI. V lost 4 bases to trimming and J lost 8 bases; unmatched junction nucleotides: 1. CDR3 sequence: CASSWTGGELFF. For the CDR3, the DNA is TGTGCCAGCAGTTGGACAGGAGGGGAGCTGTTTTTT.

The chain has TRBV28 and TRBJ1-5; TRBD1 aligns across 8 bases. The CDR3 has 16 residues. CDR1 MDHEN and CDR2 SYDVKM come from the germline V gene. The V segment lost 2 bases and the J segment 6 bases; nucleotides outside the gene matches: 9. The CDR3: CASSLVLTGVSQPQHF. The CDR3, as DNA: TGTGCCAGCAGTTTAGTCTTGACAGGGGTGTCTCAGCCCCAGCATTTT.

This clone has just a few counts. This chain uses TRBV7-9 with TRBJ1-5, with D tentatively TRBD1 (6 bases). This CDR3 comprises 15 residues. Germline lookup yields CDR1 SEHNR and CDR2 FQNEAQ (reference sequence). The V end was cut by 1 base, the J end by 1 base, with 8 bases between. DNA of the CDR3: TGTGCCAGCAGCTTAGACAGGGAGAGCAATCAGCCCCAGCATTTT. It is translated as CASSLDRESNQPQHF.

The J gene is TRBJ2-5, the V gene TRBV24-1, with 7 bases that match TRBD1. With 3 bases clipped from V and 5 bases from J, the junction kept 5 bases outside the gene matches. CDR1 is KGHDR, CDR2 SFDVKD, per germline. This CDR3 has 14 residues. The CDR3 here is CATSDPQTGETQYF. The DNA of the CDR3 is TGTGCCACCAGTGATCCCCAGACAGGGGAGACCCAGTACTTC.

Worth noting for this clone: Other DNA sequences of this sample code for an identical CDR3. This CDR3 reads CASSSGLAGTNTGELFF. The DNA for the CDR3 is TGCGCCAGCAGCTCCGGTCTAGCGGGAACGAACACCGGGGAGCTGTTTTTT. The V gene is TRBV5-1, the J gene TRBJ2-2, with 9 bases aligning to TRBD2. The CDR3 contains 17 residues. Germline-derived CDR1 and CDR2 are SGHRS and YFSETQ. V was pared by 3 bases and J by 0 bases, with 6 bases of the junction left unmatched.

CDR3 nucleotides: TGTGCCAGCAGTAACAGTAACACTGAAGCTTTCTTT. Its translation is CASSNSNTEAFF. The V gene is TRBV6-5, the J gene TRBJ1-1; the D is unclear. This CDR3 is built from 12 residues. With 5 bases removed from V and 2 bases from J, the gap between germline ends came to 6 bases. Germline V gene lookup returns CDR1 MNHEY and CDR2 SVGAGI.

The V gene is TRBV5-1, the J gene TRBJ2-1, with 16 bases identical to TRBD2. Germline CDR1 and CDR2: SGHRS and YFSETQ. The CDR3 has 17 residues. V shed 4 bases, J shed 5 bases, and the junction held 6 bases outside the gene matches. The CDR3 loop reads CASSRGTSGRANNEQFF. The CDR3 DNA reads TGCGCCAGCAGCCGCGGGACTAGCGGGAGGGCGAACAATGAGCAGTTCTTC.

Points on this clone: This sample includes further DNA sequences coding for the same CDR3. The chain recombines TRBV5-6 with TRBJ1-5; possibly TRBD1 for D (6 bases). V shed 0 bases and J shed 1 base, with 8 bases lying between them. CDR1 is SGHDT, CDR2 YYEEEE, per germline. The CDR3 is 15 residues long. CDR3 region: CASSLGQGSNQPQHF. DNA of the CDR3: TGTGCCAGCAGCTTGGGGCAGGGGAGCAATCAGCCCCAGCATTTT.